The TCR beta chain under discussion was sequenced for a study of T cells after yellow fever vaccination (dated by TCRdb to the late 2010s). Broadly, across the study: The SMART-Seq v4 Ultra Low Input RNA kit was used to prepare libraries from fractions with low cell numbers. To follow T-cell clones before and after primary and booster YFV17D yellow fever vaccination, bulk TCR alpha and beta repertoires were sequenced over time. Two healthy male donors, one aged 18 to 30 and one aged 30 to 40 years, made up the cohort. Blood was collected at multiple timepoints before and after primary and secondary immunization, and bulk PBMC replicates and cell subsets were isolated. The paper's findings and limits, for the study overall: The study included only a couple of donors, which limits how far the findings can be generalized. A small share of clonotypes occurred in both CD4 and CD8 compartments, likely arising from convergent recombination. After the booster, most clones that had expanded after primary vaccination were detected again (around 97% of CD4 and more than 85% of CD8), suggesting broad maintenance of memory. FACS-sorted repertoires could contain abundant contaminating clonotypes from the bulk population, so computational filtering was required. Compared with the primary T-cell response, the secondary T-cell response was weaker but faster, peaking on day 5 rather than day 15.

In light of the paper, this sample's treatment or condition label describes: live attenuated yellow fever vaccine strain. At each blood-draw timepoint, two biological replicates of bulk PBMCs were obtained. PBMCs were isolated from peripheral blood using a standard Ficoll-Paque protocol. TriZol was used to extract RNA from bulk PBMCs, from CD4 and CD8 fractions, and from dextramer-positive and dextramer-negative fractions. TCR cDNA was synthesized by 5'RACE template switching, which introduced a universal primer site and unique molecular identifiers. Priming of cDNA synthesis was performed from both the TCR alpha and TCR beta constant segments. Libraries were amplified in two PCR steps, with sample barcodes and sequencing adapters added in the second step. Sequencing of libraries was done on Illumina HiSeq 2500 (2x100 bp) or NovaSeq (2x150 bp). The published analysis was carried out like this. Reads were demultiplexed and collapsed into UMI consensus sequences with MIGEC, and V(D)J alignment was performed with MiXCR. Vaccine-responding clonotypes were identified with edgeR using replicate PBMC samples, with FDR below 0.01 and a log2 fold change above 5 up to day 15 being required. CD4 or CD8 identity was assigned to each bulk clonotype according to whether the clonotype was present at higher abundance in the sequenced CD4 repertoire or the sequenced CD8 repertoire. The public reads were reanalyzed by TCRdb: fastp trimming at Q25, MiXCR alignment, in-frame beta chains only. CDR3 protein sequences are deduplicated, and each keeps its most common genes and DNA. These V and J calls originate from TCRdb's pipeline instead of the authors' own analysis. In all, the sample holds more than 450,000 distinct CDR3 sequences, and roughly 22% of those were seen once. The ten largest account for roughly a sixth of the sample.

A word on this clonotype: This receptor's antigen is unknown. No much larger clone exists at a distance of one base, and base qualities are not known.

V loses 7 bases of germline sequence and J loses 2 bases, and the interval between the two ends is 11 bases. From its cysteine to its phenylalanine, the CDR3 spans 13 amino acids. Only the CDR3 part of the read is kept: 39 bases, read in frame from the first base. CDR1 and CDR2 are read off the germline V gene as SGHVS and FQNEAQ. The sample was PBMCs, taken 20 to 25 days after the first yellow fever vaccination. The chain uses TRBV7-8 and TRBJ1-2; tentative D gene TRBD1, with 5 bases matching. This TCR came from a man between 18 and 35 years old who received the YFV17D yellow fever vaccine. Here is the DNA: TGTGCCAGCAACCGGGGGGGGAACTATGGCTACACCTTC. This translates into CASNRGGNYGYTF.